This TCR beta chain came from a study of memory CD4+ T cells and cytomegalovirus serostatus. About the research overall: This sample comes from healthy Belgian adults, about nine CMV seropositive, some 22 seronegative. Whole-study results and caveats: CD4+ memory repertoires contained about 40% of the roughly 160 reported CMV TCRbeta sequences.

The sample holds a few counts of this clone. Its target is not known. Single viable CD3+CD4+CD8-CD45RO+ cells were sorted as the memory CD4+ T cells. Positive selection with CD4 microbeads enriched total CD4+ T cells. With 5 bases clipped from V and 1 base from J, the junction kept 7 bases outside the gene matches. The CDR3 length is 15 residues. Germline V gives CDR1 MNHNY, CDR2 SVGAGI (reference sequence). The authors' processing: After removing out-of-frame reads, 2 million to 2.5 million distinct TCRbeta sequences remained. Here immunoSEQ multiplex PCR was the method, and the copy in TCRdb shows in-frame clones only, minus some. The V and J calls and clone size were taken over from that table, and D and trimming were inferred from the DNA. The top ten hold about 1.3% of the sample, which has some 54,000 clones, over 60% seen once.

The sample comprised memory CD4+ T cells from blood. The origin of this receptor is an adult in good health and CMV-seropositive. This chain uses TRBV6-6 with TRBJ2-7, with 8 bases aligning to TRBD1. For the CDR3, the DNA is TGTGCCAGCAGTCGTCCGGGACAGGCGTCCTACGAGCAGTACTTC. Protein sequence: CASSRPGQASYEQYF.